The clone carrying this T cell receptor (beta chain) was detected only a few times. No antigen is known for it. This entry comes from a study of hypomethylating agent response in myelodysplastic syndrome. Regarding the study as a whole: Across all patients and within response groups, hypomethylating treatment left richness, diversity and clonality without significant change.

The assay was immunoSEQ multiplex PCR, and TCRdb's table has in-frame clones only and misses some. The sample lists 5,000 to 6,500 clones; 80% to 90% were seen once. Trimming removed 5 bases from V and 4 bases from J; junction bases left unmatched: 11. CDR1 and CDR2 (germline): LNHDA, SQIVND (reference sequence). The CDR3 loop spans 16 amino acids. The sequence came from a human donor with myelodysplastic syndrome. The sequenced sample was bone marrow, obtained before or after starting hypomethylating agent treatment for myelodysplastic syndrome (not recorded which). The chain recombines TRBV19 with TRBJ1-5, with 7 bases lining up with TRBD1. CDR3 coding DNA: TGTGCCAGTAGTGCAGGGGGTTTAGGACGTAATCAGCCCCAGCATTTT. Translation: CASSAGGLGRNQPQHF.